The 9 T cell receptor beta chains below all came from one sample that was sequenced in a study of CD8 T cells in Susac syndrome. Roughly 0.45 to 1 ug RNA was reverse transcribed with random hexamers. A single record per CDR3 protein comes from TCRdb applying MiXCR to the immunoSEQ multiplex PCR reads. Here the sample spans 400,000 to 550,000 distinct CDR3 sequences, 85% to 90% being singletons. The sample taken for sequencing was CD8+ T cells from PBMCs. The receptors derive from a human donor with multiple sclerosis.

This sequence joins TRBV29-1 and TRBJ2-1, with D possibly TRBD2 on 6 matching bases. V lost 2 bases and J lost 6, with 17 bases in between. Germline V CDR1 and CDR2: SQVTM, ANQGSEA. The CDR3 has 15 amino acids. The chain's CDR3 is CSVELEGLTTNEQFF. CDR3 coding DNA: TGCAGCGTTGAACTCGAGGGACTGACCACCAATGAGCAGTTCTTC.

As regards this clonotype: A junction end diverges from the germline sequence, so it may reflect a read error. The V call is TRBV6-5, the J call TRBJ1-3; the D gene is possibly TRBD1 (6 bases). Germline CDR1 and CDR2: MNHEY and SVGAGI. The CDR3 is made up of 17 amino acids. CDR3 DNA: TGTGCCAGCAGTTCTAACCGACAGGTCAGCTCTGGAAACACCACATATTTT. Its translation: CASSSNRQVSSGNTTYF.

This rearrangement joins TRBV14 to TRBJ2-1; D is possibly TRBD2 (5 bases). Germline V gives CDR1 SGHDN, CDR2 FVKESK. The CDR3 totals 15 residues. Trimming left V 4 bases short and J 0 bases short, with 10 bases between. In DNA form, the CDR3 reads TGTGCCAGCAGCCCGGACTTGAGCTCCTACAATGAGCAGTTCTTC. Translation: CASSPDLSSYNEQFF.

The DNA of the CDR3 is TGTGCCAGCAGCTTGGGCGGGAGCCCGGGGGAGCTGTTTTTT. It yields the protein CASSLGGSPGELFF. The chain links TRBV7-6 to TRBJ2-2; TRBD2 matches 7 bases. Unmatched junction bases numbered 6, after V lost 3 bases and J lost 8 bases. Germline assignment: CDR1 SGHVS and CDR2 FNYEAQ. The CDR3 has 14 amino acids.

The chain combines TRBV29-1 with TRBJ2-2, with unresolved D. V lost 7 bases, J lost 7 bases, and 13 bases lay in between. The germline gives CDR1 SQVTM, CDR2 ANQGSEA. There are 12 residues in the CDR3. The CDR3, as DNA: TGCAGCGCAGAACGAGTGGACGGGGAGCTGTTTTTT. Translating it yields CSAERVDGELFF.

The chain carries TRBV7-8 and TRBJ2-5, with D perhaps assigned TRBD1 or TRBD2 (5 bases each). CDR1 is SGHVS and CDR2 is FQNEAQ in the germline V gene. V was shortened by 5 bases and J by 5 bases, with 15 bases between the two germline ends. CDR3 length: 14 residues. The CDR3 loop reads CASSPLERDETQYF. As DNA, the CDR3 is TGTGCCAGCAGCCCCCTGGAAAGGGACGAGACCCAGTACTTC.

V is TRBV28 and J is TRBJ1-4; TRBD1 matches at 7 bases. There are 15 residues in the CDR3. V was pared by 2 bases and J by 5 bases, with 5 bases of the junction left unmatched. Germline V gene data show CDR1 as MDHEN and CDR2 as SYDVKM. The CDR3 here is CASSLPGQENEKLFF. The CDR3 DNA reads as TGTGCCAGCAGTTTACCCGGACAGGAGAATGAAAAACTGTTTTTT.

This chain uses TRBV7-9 with TRBJ2-7; the match to TRBD1 covers 7 bases. The CDR3 is 14 amino acids. Germline V gives CDR1 SEHNR, CDR2 FQNEAQ (reference sequence). Unmatched junction bases numbered 9, after V lost 4 bases and J lost 6 bases. CDR3 residues: CASSSTTGPSEQYF. The CDR3 DNA reads as TGTGCCAGCAGCTCTACGACAGGGCCCAGCGAGCAGTACTTC.

V and J are TRBV27 and TRBJ1-1; D is possibly TRBD1 (5 bases). CDR1 and CDR2 (germline): MNHEY, SMNVEV (reference sequence). V lost 6 bases to trimming and J lost 0 bases, with 11 bases between them. The CDR3 is 14 residues long. In DNA form, the CDR3 reads TGTGCCAGCAGGACGACAGCCATGAACACTGAAGCTTTCTTT. Amino acid sequence: CASRTTAMNTEAFF.